This T cell receptor (beta chain) is drawn from a study of T cells in Graves' hyperthyroidism and ophthalmopathy. Study-level findings and limits: Classification by a 13 V-J model distinguished ophthalmopathy from stable hyperthyroidism.

TCR beta CDR3 regions were amplified from RNA transcripts. HTBI primers were used for first-round RT-PCR of the TCR CDR3. TCRdb analysed the multiplex PCR reads with MiXCR anew, one entry per CDR3 protein. The data hold about 350,000 distinct CDR3 sequences, with about 16% observed a single time. Subjects with ophthalmopathy showed a Clinical Activity Score no lower than 3, a NOSPECS grade no lower than 4, and a duration shorter than 3 months. Pregnant or lactating patients were excluded, as were those with uncontrolled infection or other autoimmune disease. Clinical symptoms, serum thyroxine, TRAb, thyroid ultrasound and orbital computed tomography informed diagnoses. CDR1 and CDR2 (germline): MNHEY, SMNVEV (reference sequence). V lost 0 bases to trimming and J lost 0 bases; unmatched junction nucleotides: 11. The CDR3 has 19 residues. About this clonotype itself: The target antigen is unknown.

The clonotype was recovered from a woman aged 55-70 years with Graves' ophthalmopathy. V gene TRBV27 combines with J gene TRBJ2-1, with 7 bases identical to TRBD1. Sequencing was done on a sample of blood. The CDR3 DNA follows: TGTGCCAGCAGTTTATCGAGTCGACAGGGCGTTTCCTCCTACAATGAGCAGTTCTTC. As protein: CASSLSSRQGVSSYNEQFF.